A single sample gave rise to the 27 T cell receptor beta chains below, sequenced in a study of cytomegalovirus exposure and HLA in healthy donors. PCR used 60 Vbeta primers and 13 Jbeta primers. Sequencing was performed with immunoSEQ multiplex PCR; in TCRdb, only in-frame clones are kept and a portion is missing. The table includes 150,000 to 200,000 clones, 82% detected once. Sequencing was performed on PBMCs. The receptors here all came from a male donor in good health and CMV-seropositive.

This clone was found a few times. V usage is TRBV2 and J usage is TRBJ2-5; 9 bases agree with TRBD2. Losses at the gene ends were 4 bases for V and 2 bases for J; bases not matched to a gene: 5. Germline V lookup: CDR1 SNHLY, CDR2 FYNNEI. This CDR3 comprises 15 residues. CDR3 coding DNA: TGTGCCAGCAGTGTTATCGCGGGAGGGCAAGAGACCCAGTACTTC. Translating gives CASSVIAGGQETQYF.

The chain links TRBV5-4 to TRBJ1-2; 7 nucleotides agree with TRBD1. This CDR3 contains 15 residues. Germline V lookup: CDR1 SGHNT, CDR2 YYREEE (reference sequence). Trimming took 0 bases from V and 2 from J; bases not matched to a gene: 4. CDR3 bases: TGTGCCAGCAGCTTGGTAGGGGGCGGGAACTATGGCTACACCTTC. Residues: CASSLVGGGNYGYTF.

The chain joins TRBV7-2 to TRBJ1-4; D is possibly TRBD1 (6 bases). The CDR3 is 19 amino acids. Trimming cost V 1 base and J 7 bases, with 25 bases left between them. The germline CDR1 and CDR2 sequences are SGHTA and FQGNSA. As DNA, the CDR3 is TGTGCCAGCAGCTTAGGGGTGGGAGGGGGAGAGTGGCCCGTTGAAAAACTGTTTTTT. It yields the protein CASSLGVGGGEWPVEKLFF.

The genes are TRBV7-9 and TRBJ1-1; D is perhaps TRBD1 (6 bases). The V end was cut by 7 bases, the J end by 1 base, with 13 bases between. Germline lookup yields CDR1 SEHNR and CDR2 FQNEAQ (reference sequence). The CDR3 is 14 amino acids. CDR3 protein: CASKGVGWNTEAFF. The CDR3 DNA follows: TGTGCCAGCAAGGGGGTCGGGTGGAACACTGAAGCTTTCTTT.

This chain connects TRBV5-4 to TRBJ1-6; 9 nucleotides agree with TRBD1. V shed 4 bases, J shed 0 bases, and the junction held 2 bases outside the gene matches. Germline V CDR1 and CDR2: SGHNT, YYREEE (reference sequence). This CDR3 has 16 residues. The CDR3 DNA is TGTGCCAGCAGCCCACAGGGGGCCTCCTATAATTCACCCCTCCACTTT. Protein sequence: CASSPQGASYNSPLHF.

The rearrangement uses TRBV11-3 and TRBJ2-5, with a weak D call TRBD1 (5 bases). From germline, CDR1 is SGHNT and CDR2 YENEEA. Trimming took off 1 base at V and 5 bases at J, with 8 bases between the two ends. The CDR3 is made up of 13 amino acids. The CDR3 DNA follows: TGTGCCAGCAGCTTAGGGGGCGACGAGACCCAGTACTTC. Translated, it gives CASSLGGDETQYF.

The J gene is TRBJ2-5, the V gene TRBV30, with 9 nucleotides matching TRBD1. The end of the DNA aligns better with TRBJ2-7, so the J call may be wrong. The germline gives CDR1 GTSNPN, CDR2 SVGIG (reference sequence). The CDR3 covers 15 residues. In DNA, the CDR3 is TGTGCCTGGAGTGTATCGTTACAGGGGGCCCACGAGCAGTACTTC. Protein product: CAWSVSLQGAHEQYF.

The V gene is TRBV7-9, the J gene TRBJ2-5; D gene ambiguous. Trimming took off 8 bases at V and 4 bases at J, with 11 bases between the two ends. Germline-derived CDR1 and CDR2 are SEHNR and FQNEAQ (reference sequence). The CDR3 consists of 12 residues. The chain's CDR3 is CASGSGGETQYF. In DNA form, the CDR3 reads TGTGCCAGCGGTTCTGGCGGAGAGACCCAGTACTTC.

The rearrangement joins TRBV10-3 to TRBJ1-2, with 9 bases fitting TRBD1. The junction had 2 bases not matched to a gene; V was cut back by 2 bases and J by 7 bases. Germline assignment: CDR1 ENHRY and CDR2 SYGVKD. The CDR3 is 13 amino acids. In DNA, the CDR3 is TGTGCCATCAGTGAGACGACAGGGGGTGGCTACACCTTC. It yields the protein CAISETTGGGYTF.

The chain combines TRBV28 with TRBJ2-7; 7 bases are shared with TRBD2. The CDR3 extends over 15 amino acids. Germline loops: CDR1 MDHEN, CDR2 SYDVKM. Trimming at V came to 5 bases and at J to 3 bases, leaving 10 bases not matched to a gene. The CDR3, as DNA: TGTGCCAGCAGTCCCGCGGGGAGCGGGAACTACGAGCAGTACTTC. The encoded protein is CASSPAGSGNYEQYF.

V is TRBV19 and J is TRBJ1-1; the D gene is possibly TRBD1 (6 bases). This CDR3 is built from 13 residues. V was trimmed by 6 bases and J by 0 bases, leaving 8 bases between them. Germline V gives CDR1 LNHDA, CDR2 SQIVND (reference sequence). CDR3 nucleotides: TGTGCCAGTAGGGCAGGGGTGAACACTGAAGCTTTCTTT. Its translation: CASRAGVNTEAFF. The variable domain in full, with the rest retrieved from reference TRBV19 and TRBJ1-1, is DGGITQSPKYLFRKEGQNVTLSCEQNLNHDAMYWYRQDPGQGLRLIYYSQIVNDFQKGDIAEGYSVSREKKESFPLTVTSAQKNPTAFYLCASRAGVNTEAFFGQGTRLTVV.

CDR3 loop: CASSEGPGQPQHF. The CDR3 region has the DNA TGTGCCAGCAGTGAAGGGCCGGGACAGCCCCAGCATTTT. V gene TRBV2 combines with J gene TRBJ1-5; D not resolved. Deletions cut 1 base from V and 7 bases from J, with 8 bases between. Looked up from germline, CDR1 is SNHLY and CDR2 is FYNNEI. This CDR3 contains 13 residues.

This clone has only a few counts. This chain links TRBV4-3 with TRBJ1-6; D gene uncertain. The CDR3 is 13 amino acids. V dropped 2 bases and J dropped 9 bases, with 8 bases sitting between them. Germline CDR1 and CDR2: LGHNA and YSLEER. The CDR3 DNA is TGCGCCAGCAGCCAACAGGTTGGTTCACCCCTCCACTTT. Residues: CASSQQVGSPLHF.

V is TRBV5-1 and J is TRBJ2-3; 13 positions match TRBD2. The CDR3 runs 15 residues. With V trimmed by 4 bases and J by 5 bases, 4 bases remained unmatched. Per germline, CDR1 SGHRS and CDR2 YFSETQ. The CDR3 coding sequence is TGCGCCAGCAGCCCGACTAGCGGGGGGAAAGATACGCAGTATTTT. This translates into CASSPTSGGKDTQYF.

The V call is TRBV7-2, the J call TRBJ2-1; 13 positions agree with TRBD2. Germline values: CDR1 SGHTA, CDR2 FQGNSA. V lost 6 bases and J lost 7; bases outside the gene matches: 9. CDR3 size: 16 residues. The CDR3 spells CASSSTGTSGINEQFF. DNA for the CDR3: TGTGCCAGCAGTTCGACCGGGACTAGCGGGATTAATGAGCAGTTCTTC.

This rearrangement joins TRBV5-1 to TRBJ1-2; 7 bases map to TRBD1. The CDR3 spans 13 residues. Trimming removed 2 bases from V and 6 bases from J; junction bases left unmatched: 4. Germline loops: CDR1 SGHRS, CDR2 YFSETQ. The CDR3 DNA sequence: TGCGCCAGCAGCTTTCGGCAGGGGGATGGCTACACCTTC. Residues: CASSFRQGDGYTF.

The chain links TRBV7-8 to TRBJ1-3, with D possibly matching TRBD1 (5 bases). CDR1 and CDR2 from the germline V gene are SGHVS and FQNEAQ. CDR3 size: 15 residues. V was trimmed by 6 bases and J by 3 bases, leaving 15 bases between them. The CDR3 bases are TGTGCCAGCAGTTCCGGGCAGGGACTTGGAAACACCATATATTTT. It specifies CASSSGQGLGNTIYF.

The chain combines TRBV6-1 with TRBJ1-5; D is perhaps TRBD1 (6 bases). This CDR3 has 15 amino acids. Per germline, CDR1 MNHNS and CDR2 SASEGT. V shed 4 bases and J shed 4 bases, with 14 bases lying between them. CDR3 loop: CASSGQQGWNQPQHF. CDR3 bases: TGTGCCAGCAGTGGGCAACAGGGCTGGAATCAGCCCCAGCATTTT.

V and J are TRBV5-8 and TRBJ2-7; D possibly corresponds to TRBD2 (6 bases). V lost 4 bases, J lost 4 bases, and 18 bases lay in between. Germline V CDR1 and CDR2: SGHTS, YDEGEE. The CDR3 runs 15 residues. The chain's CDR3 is CASSTAGWGIYEQYF. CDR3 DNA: TGTGCCAGCAGCACGGCGGGGTGGGGGATATACGAGCAGTACTTC.

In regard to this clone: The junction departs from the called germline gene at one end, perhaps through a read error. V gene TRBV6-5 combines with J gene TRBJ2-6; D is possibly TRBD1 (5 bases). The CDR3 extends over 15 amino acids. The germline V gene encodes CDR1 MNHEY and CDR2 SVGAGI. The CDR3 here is CASSLRDSGANGLTF. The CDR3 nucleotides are TGTGCCAGCAGTTTAAGAGACTCTGGGGCCAACGGCCTGACTTTC.

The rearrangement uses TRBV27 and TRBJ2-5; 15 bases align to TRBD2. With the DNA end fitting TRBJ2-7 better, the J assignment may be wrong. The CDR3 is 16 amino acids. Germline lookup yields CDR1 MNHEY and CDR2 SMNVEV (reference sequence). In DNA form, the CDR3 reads TGTGCCAGCAGGGGACTAGCGGGAGGATTGGCCTACGAGCAGTACTTC. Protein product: CASRGLAGGLAYEQYF.

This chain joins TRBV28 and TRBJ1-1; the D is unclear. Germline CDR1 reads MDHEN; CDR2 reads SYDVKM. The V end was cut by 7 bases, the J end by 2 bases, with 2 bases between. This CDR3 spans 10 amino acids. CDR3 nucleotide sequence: TGTGCCAGCACAAACACTGAAGCTTTCTTT. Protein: CASTNTEAFF.

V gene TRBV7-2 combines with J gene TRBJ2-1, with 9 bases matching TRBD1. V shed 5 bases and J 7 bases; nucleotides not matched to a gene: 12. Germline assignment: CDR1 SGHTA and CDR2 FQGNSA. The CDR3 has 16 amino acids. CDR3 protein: CASSPTPGTGRNEQFF. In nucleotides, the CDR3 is TGTGCCAGCAGCCCTACCCCCGGGACAGGGAGGAATGAGCAGTTCTTC.

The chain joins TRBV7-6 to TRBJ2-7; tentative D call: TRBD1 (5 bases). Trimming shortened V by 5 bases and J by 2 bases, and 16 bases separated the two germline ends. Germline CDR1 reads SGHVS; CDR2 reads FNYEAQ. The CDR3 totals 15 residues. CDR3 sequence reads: CASSRQGQVPYEQYF. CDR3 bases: TGTGCCAGCAGCCGCCAGGGCCAGGTACCCTACGAGCAGTACTTC.

In DNA form, the CDR3 reads TGCGCCAGCAAGCCTGAGGGAGAGACCCAGTACTTC. Encoded protein: CASKPEGETQYF. The V gene is TRBV5-1, the J gene TRBJ2-5; tentative D call: TRBD2 (5 bases). The V end lost 6 bases, the J end lost 4 bases, and 10 bases lay between the germline ends. CDR1 is SGHRS and CDR2 is YFSETQ in the germline V gene. This CDR3 has 12 amino acids.

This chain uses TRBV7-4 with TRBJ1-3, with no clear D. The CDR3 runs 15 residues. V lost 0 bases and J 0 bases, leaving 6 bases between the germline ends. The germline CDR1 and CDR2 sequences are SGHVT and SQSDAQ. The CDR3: CASSLASGSGNTIYF. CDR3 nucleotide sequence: TGTGCCAGCAGCTTAGCGTCAGGCTCTGGAAACACCATATATTTT. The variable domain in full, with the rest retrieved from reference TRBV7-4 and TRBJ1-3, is GAGVSQSPRYKVAKRGRDVALRCDSISGHVTLYWYRQTLGQGSEVLTYSQSDAQRDKSGRPSGRFSAERPERSVSTLKIQRTEQGDSAVYLCASSLASGSGNTIYFGEGSWLTVV.

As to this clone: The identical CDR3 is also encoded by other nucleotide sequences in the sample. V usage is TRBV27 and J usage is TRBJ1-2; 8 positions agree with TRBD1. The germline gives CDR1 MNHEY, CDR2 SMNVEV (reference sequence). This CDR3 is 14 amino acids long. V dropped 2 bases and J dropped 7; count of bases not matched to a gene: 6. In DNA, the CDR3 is TGTGCCAGCAGTTTAGGACAGGGCATTGGTGGCTACACCTTC. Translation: CASSLGQGIGGYTF.